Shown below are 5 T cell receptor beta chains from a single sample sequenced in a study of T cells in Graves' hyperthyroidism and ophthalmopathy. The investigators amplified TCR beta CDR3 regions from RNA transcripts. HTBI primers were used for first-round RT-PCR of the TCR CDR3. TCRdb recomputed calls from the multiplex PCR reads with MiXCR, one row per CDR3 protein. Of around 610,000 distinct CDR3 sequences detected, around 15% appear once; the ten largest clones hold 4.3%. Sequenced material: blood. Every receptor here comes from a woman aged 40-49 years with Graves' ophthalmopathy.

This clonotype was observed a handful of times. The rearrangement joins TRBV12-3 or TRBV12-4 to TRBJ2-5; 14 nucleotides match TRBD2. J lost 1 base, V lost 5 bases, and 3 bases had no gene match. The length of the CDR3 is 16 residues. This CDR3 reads CASSVGTSGGQETQYF. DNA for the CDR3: TGTGCCAGCAGTGTAGGGACTAGCGGGGGCCAAGAGACCCAGTACTTC.

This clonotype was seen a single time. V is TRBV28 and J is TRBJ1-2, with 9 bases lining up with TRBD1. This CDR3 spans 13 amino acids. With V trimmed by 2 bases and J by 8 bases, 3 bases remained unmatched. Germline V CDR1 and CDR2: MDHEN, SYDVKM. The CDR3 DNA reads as TGTGCCAGCAGTTTACCCGGGACAGGGGGCTACACCTTC. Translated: CASSLPGTGGYTF.

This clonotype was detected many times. CDR3 protein: CASSGREQETQYF. Here the CDR3 DNA reads TGTGCCAGCAGTGGGCGCGAACAAGAGACCCAGTACTTC. The chain has TRBV6-1 and TRBJ2-5; D call uncertain. The CDR3 length is 13 residues. CDR1 and CDR2 (germline): MNHNS, SASEGT. V dropped 4 bases and J dropped 2 bases, with 8 bases sitting between them.

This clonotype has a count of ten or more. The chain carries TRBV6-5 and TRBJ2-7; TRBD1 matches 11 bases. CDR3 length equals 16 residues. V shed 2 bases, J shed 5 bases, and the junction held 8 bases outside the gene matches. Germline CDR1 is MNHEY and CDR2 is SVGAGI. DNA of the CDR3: TGTGCCAGCAGTTACGGCCGGGACAGGGGGTTCGACGAGCAGTACTTC. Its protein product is CASSYGRDRGFDEQYF.

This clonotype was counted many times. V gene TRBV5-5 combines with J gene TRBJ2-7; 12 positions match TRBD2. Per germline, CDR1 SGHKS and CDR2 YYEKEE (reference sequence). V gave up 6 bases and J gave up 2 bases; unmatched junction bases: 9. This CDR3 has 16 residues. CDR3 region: CASTGLAGILPYEQYF. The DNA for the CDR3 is TGTGCCAGCACCGGACTAGCGGGAATTCTACCCTACGAGCAGTACTTC. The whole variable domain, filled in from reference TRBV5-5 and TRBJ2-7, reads DAGVTQSPTHLIKTRGQQVTLRCSPISGHKSVSWYQQVLGQGPQFIFQYYEKEERGRGNFPDRFSARQFPNYSSELNVNALLLGDSALYLCASTGLAGILPYEQYFGPGTRLTVT.